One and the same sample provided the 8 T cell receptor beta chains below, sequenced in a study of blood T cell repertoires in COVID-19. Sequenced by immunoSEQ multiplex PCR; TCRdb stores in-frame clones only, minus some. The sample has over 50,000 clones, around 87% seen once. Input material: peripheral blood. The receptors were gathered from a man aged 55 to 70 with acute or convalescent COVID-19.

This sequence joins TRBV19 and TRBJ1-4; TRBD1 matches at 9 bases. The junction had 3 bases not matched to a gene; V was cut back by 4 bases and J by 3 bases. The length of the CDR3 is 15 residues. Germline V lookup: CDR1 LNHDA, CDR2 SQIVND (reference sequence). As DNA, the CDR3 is TGTGCCAGTAGTAAAGGGGACAGGGCTAATGAAAAACTGTTTTTT. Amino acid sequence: CASSKGDRANEKLFF.

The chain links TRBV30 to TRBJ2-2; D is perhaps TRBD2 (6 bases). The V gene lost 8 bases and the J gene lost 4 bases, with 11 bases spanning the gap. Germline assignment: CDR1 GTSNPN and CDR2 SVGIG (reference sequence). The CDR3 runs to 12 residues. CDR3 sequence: CAARRGTGELFF. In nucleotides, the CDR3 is TGTGCCGCCCGGAGGGGCACCGGGGAGCTGTTTTTT.

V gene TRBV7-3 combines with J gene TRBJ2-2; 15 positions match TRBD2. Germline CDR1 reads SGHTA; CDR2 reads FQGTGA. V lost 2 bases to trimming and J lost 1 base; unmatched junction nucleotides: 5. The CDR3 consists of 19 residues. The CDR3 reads CASSLRGLAGGVNTGELFF. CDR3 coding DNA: TGTGCCAGCAGCTTACGGGGACTAGCGGGGGGCGTGAACACCGGGGAGCTGTTTTTT.

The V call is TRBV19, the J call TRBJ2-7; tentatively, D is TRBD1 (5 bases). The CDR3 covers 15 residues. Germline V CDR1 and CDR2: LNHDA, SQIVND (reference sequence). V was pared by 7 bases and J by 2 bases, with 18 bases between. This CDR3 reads CASTRSISDTYEQYF. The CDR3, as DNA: TGTGCCAGTACCCGTTCGATCTCGGACACCTACGAGCAGTACTTC.

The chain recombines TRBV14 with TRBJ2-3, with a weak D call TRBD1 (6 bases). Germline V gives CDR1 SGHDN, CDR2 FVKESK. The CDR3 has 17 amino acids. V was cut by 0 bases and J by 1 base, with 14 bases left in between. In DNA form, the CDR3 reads TGTGCCAGCAGCCAAGATTCAGGGGTATGGGGCACAGATACGCAGTATTTT. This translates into CASSQDSGVWGTDTQYF.

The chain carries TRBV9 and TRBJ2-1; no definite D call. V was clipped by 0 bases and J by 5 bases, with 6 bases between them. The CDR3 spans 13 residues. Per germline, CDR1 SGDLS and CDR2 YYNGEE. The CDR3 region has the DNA TGTGCCAGCAGCGTAGAAAGAGACAATGAGCAGTTCTTC. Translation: CASSVERDNEQFF.

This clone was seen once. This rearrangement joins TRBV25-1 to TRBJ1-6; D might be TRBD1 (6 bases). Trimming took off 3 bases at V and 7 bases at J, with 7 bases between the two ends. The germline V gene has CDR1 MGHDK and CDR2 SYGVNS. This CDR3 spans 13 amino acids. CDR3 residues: CASSDRGNSPLHF. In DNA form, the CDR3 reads TGTGCCAGCAGTGACAGGGGCAATTCACCCCTCCACTTT. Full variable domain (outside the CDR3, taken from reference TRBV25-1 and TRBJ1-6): EADIYQTPRYLVIGTGKKITLECSQTMGHDKMYWYQQDPGMELHLIHYSYGVNSTEKGDLSSESTVSRIRTEHFPLTLESARPSHTSQYLCASSDRGNSPLHFGNGTRLTVT.

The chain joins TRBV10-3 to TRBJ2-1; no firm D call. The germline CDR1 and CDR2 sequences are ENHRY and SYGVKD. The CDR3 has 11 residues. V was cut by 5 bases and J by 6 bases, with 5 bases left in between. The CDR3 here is CAISFGNEQFF. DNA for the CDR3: TGTGCCATCAGTTTCGGCAATGAGCAGTTCTTC.